One and the same sample provided the 6 T cell receptor beta chains below, sequenced in a study of OX40 agonist ivuxolimab in advanced cancers. To prepare the library, the immunoSEQ multiplex PCR assay was applied. TCRdb carries this immuneACCESS record with in-frame sequences only. Its versions omit some clonotypes, under half of them owing to an unresolved V gene in the studies checked, with the rest unexplained. For this sample the table gives 65,000 to 85,000 clones, of which around 86% were detected only once. The ten largest make up 2% to 3% of the sample. Sequenced material: CD4+ or CD8+ T cells sorted from blood, taken in a trial of the OX40 agonist ivuxolimab. The source of these receptors is an adult with an advanced solid tumor such as melanoma, head and neck, liver or kidney cancer.

This chain joins TRBV9 and TRBJ1-6, with unresolved D. Germline CDR1 SGDLS, CDR2 YYNGEE. The V end lost 2 bases, the J end lost 5 bases, and 8 bases lay between the germline ends. This CDR3 is built from 14 residues. The CDR3 spells CASSVGKNNSPLHF. The DNA for the CDR3 is TGTGCCAGCAGCGTCGGGAAAAATAATTCACCCCTCCACTTT. Together with reference TRBV9 and TRBJ1-6, the CDR3 gives the full variable domain: DSGVTQTPKHLITATGQRVTLRCSPRSGDLSVYWYQQSLDQGLQFLIQYYNGEERAKGNILERFSAQQFPDLHSELNLSSLELGDSALYFCASSVGKNNSPLHFGNGTRLTVT.

The V call is TRBV6-1, the J call TRBJ1-1; possibly TRBD1 for D (6 bases). Trimming took 6 bases from V and 8 from J, leaving 19 bases between them. This CDR3 spans 14 amino acids. The V gene's germline CDR1 is MNHNS and CDR2 SASEGT. CDR3 in amino acids: CASRSPWGHVEAFF. CDR3 bases: TGTGCCAGCAGATCACCCTGGGGACACGTAGAAGCTTTCTTT.

On this clone: The junction departs from germline at one end; a sequencing error may be responsible. The sample has other DNA sequences that encode this CDR3 too. The chain has TRBV7-3 and TRBJ1-1; 9 nucleotides agree with TRBD1. CDR3 length equals 18 residues. CDR1 SGHTA and CDR2 FQGTGA come from the germline V gene. This chain's CDR3 is CASSLRAGTGKLNTEAFF. CDR3 nucleotides: TGTGCTAGCAGCTTAAGGGCCGGGACAGGGAAGTTGAACACTGAAGCTTTCTTT.

V gene TRBV14 combines with J gene TRBJ2-7; TRBD2 is a possible D gene (6 bases). V lost 4 bases and J 3 bases, leaving 10 bases between the germline ends. This CDR3 has 13 amino acids. From germline, CDR1 is SGHDN and CDR2 FVKESK. The CDR3 bases are TGTGCCAGCAGCCTGGGACTGCACTACGAGCAGTACTTC. Amino acids: CASSLGLHYEQYF.

This clone was recorded once. The chain links TRBV11-2 to TRBJ1-2, with D uncertain. Germline V gene sequence: CDR1 SGHAT, CDR2 FQNNGV. V gave up 0 bases and J gave up 5 bases, with 10 bases separating them. The CDR3 is made up of 14 amino acids. The CDR3 DNA reads as TGTGCCAGCAGCTTAGATGCAGTCGGGTATGGCTACACCTTC. Protein: CASSLDAVGYGYTF.

This clone was detected once. The genes are TRBV10-3 and TRBJ2-3, with 7 nucleotides matching TRBD1. After removal of 11 bases from V and 2 bases from J, the junction contained 13 bases not matched to a gene. Germline V lookup: CDR1 ENHRY, CDR2 SYGVKD. The CDR3 sequence is 15 residues long. The chain's CDR3 is CAASGTDIITDTQYF. The CDR3 DNA follows: TGTGCCGCATCCGGGACAGATATTATCACAGATACGCAGTATTTT.